This T cell receptor beta chain is drawn from a study of beta chain features in type 1 diabetes. Expressed TCRB transcripts were sequenced, since all the RNA that had been isolated was reverse transcribed. Assay used: immunoSEQ multiplex PCR; TCRdb lists only in-frame clones, some missing. The table has about 410,000 clones, approximately 14% seen once. There are 15 residues in the CDR3. The germline gives CDR1 SQVTM, CDR2 ANQGSEA. The ends lost 6 bases at V and 4 bases at J; junction bases unmatched: 13. This clone was seen a few times. The sequence was obtained from a young man in good health. The V gene is TRBV29-1, the J gene TRBJ1-2, with 8 bases fitting TRBD1. Sequences were obtained from naive CD4+ T cells from blood. The CDR3 protein is CSVADRTGGFYGYTF. The CDR3 DNA is TGCAGCGTCGCCGACCGAACAGGGGGGTTCTATGGCTACACCTTC.